This T cell receptor (beta chain) was captured by sequencing in a study of graft-versus-host responses after intestinal transplantation. Clones were read by immunoSEQ multiplex PCR, and TCRdb kept only the in-frame ones, dropping some. The data contain 95,000 to 110,000 clones, more than 85% of them singletons. This clone has just a few counts. Its antigen is undetermined. V gave up 5 bases and J gave up 6 bases, with 13 bases separating them. The CDR3 spans 14 residues. CDR1 SGHVS and CDR2 FNYEAQ come from the germline V gene. The chain couples TRBV7-6 to TRBJ2-2; D uncertain. The clonotype originates from a human donor who received an intestinal transplant. The sample consisted of unstimulated CD4+ T cells sorted from spleen or lymph node cells, taken before intestinal transplant. The CDR3 DNA reads as TGTGCCAGCAGCCCGCTGGTCAACCCCGGGGAGCTGTTTTTT. Protein: CASSPLVNPGELFF.